This TCR beta chain was retrieved from a study of blood T cell repertoires in COVID-19. On the study more broadly: Nucleic acid was either cDNA or gDNA, and it came from T cells, B-cell-depleted T cells, or PBMCs.

Germline V gene lookup returns CDR1 MNHEY and CDR2 SMNVEV (reference sequence). The CDR3 is 16 residues long. J lost 7 bases, V lost 3 bases, and 11 bases had no gene match. Per the original methods: Scientists estimated how many nucleated cells there were by amplifying reference gene primers. Some clones are missing from TCRdb's copy, which holds only in-frame ones; the method was immunoSEQ multiplex PCR. The DNA was the basis for D and trimming; V, J and clone size are from that table. Among 150,000 to 200,000 clones listed, about 87% were seen once. The clonotype comes from a woman in her late teens or twenties who had recovered from COVID-19. Sequencing used peripheral blood. This chain connects TRBV27 to TRBJ1-1; 10 positions match TRBD1. The CDR3 DNA reads TGTGCCAGCAGTTTGGGACAGGGGTTAAACTACCGTGAAGCTTTCTTT. It is translated as CASSLGQGLNYREAFF.